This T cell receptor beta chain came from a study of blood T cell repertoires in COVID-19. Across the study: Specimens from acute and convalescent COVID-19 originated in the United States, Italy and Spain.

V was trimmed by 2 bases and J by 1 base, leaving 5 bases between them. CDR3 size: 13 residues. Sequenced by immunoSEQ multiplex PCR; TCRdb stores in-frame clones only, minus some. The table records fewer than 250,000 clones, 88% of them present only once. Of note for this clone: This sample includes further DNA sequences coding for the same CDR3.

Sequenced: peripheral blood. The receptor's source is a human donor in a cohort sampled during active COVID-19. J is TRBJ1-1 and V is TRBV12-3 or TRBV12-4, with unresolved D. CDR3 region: CASSLSGNTEAFF. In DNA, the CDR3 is TGTGCCAGCAGTTTATCAGGGAACACTGAAGCTTTCTTT.